Sequencing of this T cell receptor (beta chain) was carried out in a study of technical replicates of blood from a few donors. The V gene's germline CDR1 is SGHRS and CDR2 YFSETQ. The CDR3 runs 13 residues. V lost 1 base and J lost 5; bases outside the gene matches: 0. Worth noting for this clone: The same CDR3 can be traced to other DNA sequences in this sample.

TCRdb's table, derived via immunoSEQ multiplex PCR, lists solely in-frame clones and lacks some. The sample lists about 80,000 clones, 97% occurring once. The gene calls are TRBV5-1 and TRBJ1-5, with 7 bases fitting TRBD1. Sequenced: T cells isolated from PBMCs. This sequence originates from a human donor in good health. CDR3 coding DNA: TGCGCCAGCAGCTTGACAGGGGATCAGCCCCAGCATTTT. Amino acids: CASSLTGDQPQHF.